This is a list of T cell receptor beta chains from one sample in a study of regulatory T cells in long-lasting Graves disease. TCRdb redid the calling of the multiplex PCR reads with MiXCR, one entry per CDR3 protein. Of fewer than 650,000 distinct CDR3 sequences detected, 15% to 20% appear once; the ten largest clones hold approximately 12%. The same sample was also studied in work on T cells in Graves' hyperthyroidism and ophthalmopathy.

Sequenced here: peripheral blood mononuclear cells (PBMCs), sampled at new diagnosis, from a patient treated with antithyroid drugs. The receptors shown here come from a man between 18 and 29 years old with Graves disease. CDR3s include the opening cysteine and the closing phenylalanine or tryptophan. D genes are given only for firm matches. Rows give clone size only sometimes, using once, few, many, or a class for an expanded clone.

j_call clone_size d_call v_call cdr3_aa cdr3_nt
TRBJ2-7 many . TRBV5-1 CASSLESTSYEQYF TGCGCCAGCAGCTTGGAATCCACCTCCTACGAGCAGTACTTC
TRBJ2-7 few . TRBV27 CASSLSRGNEQYF TGTGCCAGCAGTTTATCGCGGGGCAACGAGCAGTACTTC
TRBJ2-5 many TRBD1 TRBV30 CAWSTGTGGEETQYF TGTGCCTGGAGTACCGGGACAGGGGGGGAAGAGACCCAGTACTTC
TRBJ2-1 many TRBD1 TRBV11-3 CASSPGQGNEQFF TGTGCCAGCAGCCCGGGACAGGGTAATGAGCAGTTCTTC
TRBJ1-4 . . TRBV5-4 CASSFRADHNEKLFF TGTGCCAGCAGCTTCCGGGCTGACCATAATGAAAAACTGTTTTTT
TRBJ2-1 medium-sized . TRBV11-3 CASSLAGIYNEQFF TGTGCCAGCAGCTTAGCGGGAATATACAATGAGCAGTTCTTC
TRBJ1-1 . . TRBV11-2 CASSLARGTEALF TGTGCCAGCAGCTTGGCGCGGGGGACTGAAGCTCTCTTT
TRBJ2-5 many TRBD2 TRBV13 CASSSPLAGGQETQYF TGTGCCAGCAGCTCCCCTCTAGCGGGAGGCCAAGAGACCCAGTACTTC
TRBJ1-2 few . TRBV10-3 CAITGKFDGYYGYTF TGTGCCATCACGGGCAAATTTGATGGCTACTATGGCTACACCTTC
TRBJ2-7 many . TRBV12-3/TRBV12-4 CASTLAGGNEQYF TGTGCCAGCACTCTGGCTGGCGGCAACGAGCAGTACTTC
TRBJ1-2 . . TRBV6-9 CASSYSNVYGYTF TGTGCCAGCAGTTACTCGAACGTCTATGGCTACACCTTC
TRBJ2-1 few TRBD1 TRBV29-1 CSGAPRRDRNYNEQFF TGCAGCGGCGCTCCTCGGAGGGACAGGAACTACAATGAGCAGTTCTTC
TRBJ2-1 few . TRBV3-1 CASSQRSGNSYNEQFF TGTGCCAGCAGCCAACGGTCAGGGAATTCCTACAATGAGCAGTTCTTC
TRBJ1-2 . . TRBV11-2 CASSTVRGLSYGYTF TGTGCCAGCAGCACCGTACGAGGGCTAAGTTATGGCTACACCTTC
TRBJ2-1 few TRBD1 TRBV20-1 CSARPTRQRQGVNEQFF TGCAGTGCTAGGCCCACGCGTCAGAGACAGGGGGTTAATGAGCAGTTCTTC
TRBJ2-7 . . TRBV20-1 CSAHDVERDTYEQYF TGCAGTGCTCACGACGTGGAGCGGGACACCTACGAGCAGTACTTC
TRBJ1-1 . . TRBV7-2 CASSPFGVGRQTEAFF TGTGCCAGCAGCCCCTTTGGGGTAGGGAGGCAAACTGAAGCTTTCTTT
TRBJ1-2 . . TRBV10-3 CAISEVGSRYGYTF TGTGCCATCAGTGAGGTAGGGAGCCGGTATGGCTACACCTTC